At least ten counts were recorded for the clone carrying this T cell receptor beta chain. Its cognate antigen is unknown. This specimen comes from a study of T cells in Graves' hyperthyroidism and ophthalmopathy. Amplified TCR beta CDR3 regions came from RNA transcripts. HTBI primers were employed in a first-round RT-PCR of the TCR CDR3. Using its own MiXCR run on the multiplex PCR reads, TCRdb lists one record per CDR3 protein. The sample yields roughly 500,000 distinct CDR3 sequences, approximately 48% seen once. Findings and limits, study-wide: Most thyroid-expanded clonotypes above 0.001 were also found in blood. Progression to ophthalmopathy was predicted a median of approximately 6.4 months early.

Investigators excluded patients with uncontrolled infection, other autoimmune disease, pregnancy or lactation. This clonotype was obtained from an adult woman with Graves' disease, either hyperthyroidism or ophthalmopathy (not recorded which). Source material: peripheral blood or thyroid tissue (not recorded which).

The CDR3 loop reads CASSAGGPSGNTIYF. The CDR3 DNA sequence: TGTGCCAGCAGCGCCGGGGGACCCTCTGGAAACACCATATATTTT. The gene calls are TRBV7-2 and TRBJ1-3, with a possible D match to TRBD1 (5 bases). CDR1 is SGHTA, CDR2 FQGNSA, per germline. Deletions cut 5 bases from V and 0 bases from J, with 11 bases between. This CDR3 has 15 amino acids.